The table lists the clone carrying this T cell receptor (beta chain) with a count of one. The same CDR3 can be traced to other DNA sequences in this sample. Primers included in the PCR were 60 Vbeta and 13 Jbeta primers. Assay: immunoSEQ multiplex PCR; the TCRdb copy retains only in-frame clones and omits some. The sample lists 120,000 to 150,000 clones, about three quarters seen once, with roughly 1.3% in the top ten. The sample comes from a study of cytomegalovirus exposure and HLA in healthy donors. This CDR3 has 14 residues. The V end was cut by 0 bases, the J end by 1 base, with 7 bases between. Germline V gene lookup returns CDR1 SGHNT and CDR2 YYREEE (reference sequence).

The sequence was obtained from a woman between 40 and 55 years old in good health and CMV-seronegative. The rearrangement uses TRBV5-4 and TRBJ1-1, with a tentative D call TRBD1 (5 bases). Material: PBMCs. As DNA, the CDR3 is TGTGCCAGCAGCTTGGGACAGAAGAACACTGAAGCTTTCTTT. It encodes CASSLGQKNTEAFF.